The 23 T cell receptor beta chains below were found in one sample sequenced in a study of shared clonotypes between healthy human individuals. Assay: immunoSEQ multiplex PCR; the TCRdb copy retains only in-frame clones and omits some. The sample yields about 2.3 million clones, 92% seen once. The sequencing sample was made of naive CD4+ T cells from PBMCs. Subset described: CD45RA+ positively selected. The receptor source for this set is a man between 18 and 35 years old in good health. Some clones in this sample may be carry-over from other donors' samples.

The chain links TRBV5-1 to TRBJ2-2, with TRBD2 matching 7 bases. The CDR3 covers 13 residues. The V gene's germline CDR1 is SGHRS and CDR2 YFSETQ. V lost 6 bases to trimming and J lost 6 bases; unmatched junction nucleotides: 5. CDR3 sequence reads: CASTREGAGELFF. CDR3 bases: TGCGCCAGCACCAGGGAGGGCGCCGGGGAGCTGTTTTTT.

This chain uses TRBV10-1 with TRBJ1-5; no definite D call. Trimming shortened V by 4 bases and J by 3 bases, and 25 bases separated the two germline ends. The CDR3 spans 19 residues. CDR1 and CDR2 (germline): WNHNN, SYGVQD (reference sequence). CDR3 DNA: TGCGCCAGCAGTGCTAGGGTGCGCTGGGGTTATGAAGACAATCAGCCCCAGCATTTT. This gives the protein CASSARVRWGYEDNQPQHF.

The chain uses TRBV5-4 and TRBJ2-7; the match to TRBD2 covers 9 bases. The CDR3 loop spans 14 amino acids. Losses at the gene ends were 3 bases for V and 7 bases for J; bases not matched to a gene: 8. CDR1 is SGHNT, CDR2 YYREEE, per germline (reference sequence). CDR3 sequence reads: CASSSGTSPSEQYF. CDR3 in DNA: TGTGCCAGCAGCTCTGGGACTAGCCCCTCGGAGCAGTACTTC.

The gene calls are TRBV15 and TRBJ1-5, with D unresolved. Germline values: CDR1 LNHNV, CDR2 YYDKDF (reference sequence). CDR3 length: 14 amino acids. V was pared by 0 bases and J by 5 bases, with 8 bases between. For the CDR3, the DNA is TGTGCCACCAGCAGAGATGTTAGGGATCAGCCCCAGCATTTT. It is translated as CATSRDVRDQPQHF.

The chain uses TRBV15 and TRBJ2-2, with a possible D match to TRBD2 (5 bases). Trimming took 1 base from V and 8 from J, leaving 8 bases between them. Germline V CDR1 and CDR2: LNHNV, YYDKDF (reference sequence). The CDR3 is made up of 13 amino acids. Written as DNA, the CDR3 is TGTGCCACCAGCAGAGTGGGGAGTGGGGAGCTGTTTTTT. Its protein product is CATSRVGSGELFF.

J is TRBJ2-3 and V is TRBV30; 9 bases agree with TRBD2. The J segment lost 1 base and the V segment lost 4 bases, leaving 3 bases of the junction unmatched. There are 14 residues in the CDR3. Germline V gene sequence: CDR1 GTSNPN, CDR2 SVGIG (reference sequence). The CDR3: CAWTLAGGTDTQYF. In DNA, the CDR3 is TGTGCCTGGACCTTAGCGGGAGGCACAGATACGCAGTATTTT. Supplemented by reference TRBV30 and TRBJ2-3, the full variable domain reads SQTIHQWPATLVQPVGSPLSLECTVEGTSNPNLYWYRQAAGRGLQLLFYSVGIGQISSEVPQNLSASRPQDRQFILSSKKLLLSDSGFYLCAWTLAGGTDTQYFGPGTRLTVL.

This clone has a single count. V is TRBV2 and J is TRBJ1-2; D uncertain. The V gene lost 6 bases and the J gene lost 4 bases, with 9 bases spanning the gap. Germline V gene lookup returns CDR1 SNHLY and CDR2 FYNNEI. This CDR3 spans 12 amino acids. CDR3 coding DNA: TGTGCCAGCAGATTTAACAGCTATGGCTACACCTTC. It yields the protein CASRFNSYGYTF.

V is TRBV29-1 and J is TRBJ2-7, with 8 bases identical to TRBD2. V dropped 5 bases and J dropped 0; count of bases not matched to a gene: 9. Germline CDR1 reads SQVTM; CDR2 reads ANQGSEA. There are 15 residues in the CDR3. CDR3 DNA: TGCAGCGTTTCTCCTAGCGGGCGGGCCTCCTACGAGCAGTACTTC. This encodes CSVSPSGRASYEQYF.

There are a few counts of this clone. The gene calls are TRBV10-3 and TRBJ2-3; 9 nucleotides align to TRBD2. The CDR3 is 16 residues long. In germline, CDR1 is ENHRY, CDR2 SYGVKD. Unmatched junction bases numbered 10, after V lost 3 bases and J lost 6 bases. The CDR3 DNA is TGTGCCATCAGTGAAGCCAGCGGGAGGACCGGGGATACGCAGTATTTT. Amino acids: CAISEASGRTGDTQYF.

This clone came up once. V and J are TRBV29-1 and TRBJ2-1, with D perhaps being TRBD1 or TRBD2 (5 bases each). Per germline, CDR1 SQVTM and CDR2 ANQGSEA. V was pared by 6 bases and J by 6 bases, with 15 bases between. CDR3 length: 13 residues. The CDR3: CSVRGRVSNEQFF. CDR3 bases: TGCAGCGTCCGGGGCAGGGTGAGCAATGAGCAGTTCTTC.

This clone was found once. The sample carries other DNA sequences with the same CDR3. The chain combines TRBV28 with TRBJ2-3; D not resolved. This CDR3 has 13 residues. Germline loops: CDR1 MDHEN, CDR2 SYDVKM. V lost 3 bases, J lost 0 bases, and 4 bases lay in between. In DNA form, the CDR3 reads TGTGCCAGCAGTTTGGTGAGCACAGATACGCAGTATTTT. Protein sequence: CASSLVSTDTQYF.

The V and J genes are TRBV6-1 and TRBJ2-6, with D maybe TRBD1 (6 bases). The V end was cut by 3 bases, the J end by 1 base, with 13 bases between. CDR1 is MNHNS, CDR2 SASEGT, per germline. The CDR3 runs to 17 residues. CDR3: CASSESWGRSGANVLTF. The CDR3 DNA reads TGTGCCAGCAGTGAGTCCTGGGGGCGATCTGGGGCCAACGTCCTGACTTTC.

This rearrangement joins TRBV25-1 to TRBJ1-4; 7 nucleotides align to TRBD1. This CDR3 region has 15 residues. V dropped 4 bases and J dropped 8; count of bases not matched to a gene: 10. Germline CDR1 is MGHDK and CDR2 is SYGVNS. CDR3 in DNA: TGTGCCAGCAGTGCGACGACAGGGCCTCGGGAAAAACTGTTTTTT. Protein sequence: CASSATTGPREKLFF.

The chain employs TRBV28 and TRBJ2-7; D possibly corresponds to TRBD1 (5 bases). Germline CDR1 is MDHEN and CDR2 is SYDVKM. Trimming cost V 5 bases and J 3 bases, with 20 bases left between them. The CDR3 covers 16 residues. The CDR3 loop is CASSNPGHYSLYEQYF. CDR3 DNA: TGTGCCAGCAGTAACCCTGGACACTACAGTCTCTACGAGCAGTACTTC.

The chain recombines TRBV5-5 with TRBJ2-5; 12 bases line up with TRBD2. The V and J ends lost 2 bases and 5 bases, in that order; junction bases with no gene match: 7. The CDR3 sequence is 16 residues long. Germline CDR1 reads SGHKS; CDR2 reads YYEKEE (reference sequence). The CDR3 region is CASSLLAGGAGETQYF. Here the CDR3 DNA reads TGTGCCAGCAGCTTACTAGCGGGAGGTGCGGGGGAGACCCAGTACTTC.

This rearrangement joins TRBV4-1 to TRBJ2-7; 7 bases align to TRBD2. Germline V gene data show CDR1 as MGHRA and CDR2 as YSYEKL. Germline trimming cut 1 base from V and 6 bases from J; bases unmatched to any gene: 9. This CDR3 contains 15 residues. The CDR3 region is CASSQGGGIPGEQYF. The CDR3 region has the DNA TGCGCCAGCAGCCAAGGGGGAGGGATTCCGGGCGAGCAGTACTTC.

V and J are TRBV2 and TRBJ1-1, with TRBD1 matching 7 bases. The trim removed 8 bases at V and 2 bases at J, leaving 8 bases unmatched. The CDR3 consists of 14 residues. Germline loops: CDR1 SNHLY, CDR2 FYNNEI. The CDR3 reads CASGAGQVNTEAFF. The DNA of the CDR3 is TGTGCCAGCGGTGCTGGACAGGTTAACACTGAAGCTTTCTTT.

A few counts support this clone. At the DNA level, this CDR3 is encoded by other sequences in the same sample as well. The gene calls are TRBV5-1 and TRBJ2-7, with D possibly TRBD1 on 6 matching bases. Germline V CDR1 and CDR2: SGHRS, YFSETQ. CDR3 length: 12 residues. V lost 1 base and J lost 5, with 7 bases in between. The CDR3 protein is CASSLTGNEQYF. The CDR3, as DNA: TGCGCCAGCAGCTTGACAGGGAACGAGCAGTACTTC.

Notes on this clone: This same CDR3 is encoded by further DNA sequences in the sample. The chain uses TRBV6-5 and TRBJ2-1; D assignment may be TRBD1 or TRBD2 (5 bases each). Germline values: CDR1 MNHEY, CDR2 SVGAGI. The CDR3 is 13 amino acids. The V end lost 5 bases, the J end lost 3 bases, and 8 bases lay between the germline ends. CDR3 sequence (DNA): TGTGCCAGCAGTAGGGACCACTACAATGAGCAGTTCTTC. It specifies CASSRDHYNEQFF.

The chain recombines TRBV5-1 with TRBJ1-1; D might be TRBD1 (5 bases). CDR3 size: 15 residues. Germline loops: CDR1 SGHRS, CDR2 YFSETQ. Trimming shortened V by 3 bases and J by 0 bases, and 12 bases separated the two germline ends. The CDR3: CASSSVGVLNTEAFF. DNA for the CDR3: TGCGCCAGCAGCTCGGTGGGGGTCTTGAACACTGAAGCTTTCTTT.

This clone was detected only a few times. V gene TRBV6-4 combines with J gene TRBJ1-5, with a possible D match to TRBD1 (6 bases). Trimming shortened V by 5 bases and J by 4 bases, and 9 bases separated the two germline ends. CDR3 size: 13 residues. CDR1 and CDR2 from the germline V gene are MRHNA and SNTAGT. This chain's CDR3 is CASSLDRNQPQHF. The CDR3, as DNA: TGTGCCAGCAGTTTAGACAGGAATCAGCCCCAGCATTTT.

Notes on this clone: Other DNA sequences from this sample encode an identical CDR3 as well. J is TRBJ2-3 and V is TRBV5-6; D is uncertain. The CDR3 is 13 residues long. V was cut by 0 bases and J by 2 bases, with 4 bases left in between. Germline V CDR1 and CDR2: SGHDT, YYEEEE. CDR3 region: CASSLGSTDTQYF. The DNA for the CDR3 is TGTGCCAGCAGCTTGGGCTCCACAGATACGCAGTATTTT. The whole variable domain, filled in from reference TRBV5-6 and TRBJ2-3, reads DAGVTQSPTHLIKTRGQQVTLRCSPKSGHDTVSWYQQALGQGPQFIFQYYEEEERQRGNFPDRFSGHQFPNYSSELNVNALLLGDSALYLCASSLGSTDTQYFGPGTRLTVL.

The CDR3 DNA is TGTGCCATCAACTTCTCCAACTATGGCTACACCTTC. Its translation is CAINFSNYGYTF. V gene TRBV2 combines with J gene TRBJ1-2; D gene unclear. Germline V lookup: CDR1 SNHLY, CDR2 FYNNEI. The V end was cut by 10 bases, the J end by 2 bases, with 11 bases between. This CDR3 is 12 amino acids long.